This T cell receptor (beta chain) was profiled in a study of human T cells and chemical hapten exposure. A word on this clonotype: The antigen is unknown.

TCRdb fed the RACE reads into MiXCR, producing one record per CDR3 protein. Of just under 350,000 distinct CDR3 sequences in the sample, around 7% were seen once. The study's findings and limits: The study found that DPC sensitization did not change TCRs above 1 in 1000 frequency.

Time point in this sample: patch test 1, 2 weeks after DPC sensitization. Treatment defined: therapeutic diphenylcyclopropenone sensitization with weekly scalp DPC. This CDR3 is built from 15 residues. Germline CDR1 is DFQATT and CDR2 is SNEGSKA (reference sequence). Trimming cost V 3 bases and J 7 bases; bases outside gene matches: 5. The sample was whole blood, taken in connection with sensitization to the hapten diphenylcyclopropenone (DPC). V gene TRBV20-1 combines with J gene TRBJ2-2; 13 positions agree with TRBD2. This sequence was found in a young woman with alopecia areata. Some clones in this sample may be carry-over from other donors' samples. Here the CDR3 reads CSASTSGGAGGELFF. In DNA, the CDR3 is TGCAGTGCTAGTACTAGCGGGGGGGCCGGCGGGGAGCTGTTTTTT.